The 2 T cell receptor beta chains reported below all come from one sample, sequenced in a study of T cells in localized non-small cell lung cancer. Repertoires were generated with immunoSEQ multiplex PCR, while TCRdb's copy carries only in-frame clones and drops some. The sample holds about 2,200 clones, 20% to 25% seen once. The specimen comprised lung tumor tissue, sampled before any cancer treatment. These receptor sequences come from a man aged 40 to 70 with stage III lung adenocarcinoma.

This chain joins TRBV19 and TRBJ2-7; D is uncertain. With 8 bases removed from V and 3 bases from J, the gap between germline ends came to 17 bases. The CDR3 extends over 14 amino acids. Germline CDR1 and CDR2: LNHDA and SQIVND (reference sequence). This CDR3 reads CASWVNGRNYEQYF. DNA of the CDR3: TGTGCCAGTTGGGTGAATGGAAGGAACTACGAGCAGTACTTC.

The CDR3 DNA reads as TGTGCCACCAGCAGACCGGGACAGGGCTATGAAAAACTGTTTTTT. It codes for CATSRPGQGYEKLFF. The rearrangement joins TRBV15 to TRBJ1-4; 9 bases fit TRBD1. CDR3 length equals 15 residues. Germline trimming cut 2 bases from V and 6 bases from J; bases unmatched to any gene: 4. Germline V gives CDR1 LNHNV, CDR2 YYDKDF (reference sequence).